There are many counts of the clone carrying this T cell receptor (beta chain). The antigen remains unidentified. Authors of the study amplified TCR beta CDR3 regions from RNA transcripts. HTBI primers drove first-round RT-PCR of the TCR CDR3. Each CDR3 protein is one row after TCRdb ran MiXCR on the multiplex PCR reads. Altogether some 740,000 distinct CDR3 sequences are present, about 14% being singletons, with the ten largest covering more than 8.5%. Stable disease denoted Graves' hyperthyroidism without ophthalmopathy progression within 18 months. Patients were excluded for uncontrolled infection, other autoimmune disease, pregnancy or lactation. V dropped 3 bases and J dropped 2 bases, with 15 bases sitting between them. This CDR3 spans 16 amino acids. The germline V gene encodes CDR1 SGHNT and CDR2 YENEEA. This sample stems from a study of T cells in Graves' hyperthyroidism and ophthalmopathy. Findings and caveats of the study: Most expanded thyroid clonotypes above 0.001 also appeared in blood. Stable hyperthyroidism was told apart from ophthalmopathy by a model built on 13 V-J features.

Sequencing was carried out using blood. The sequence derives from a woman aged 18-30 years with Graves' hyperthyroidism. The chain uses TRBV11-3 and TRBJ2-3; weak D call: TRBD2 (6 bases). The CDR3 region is CASSLLPGEYTDTQYF. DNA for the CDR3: TGTGCCAGCAGCTTGCTTCCGGGAGAGTACACAGATACGCAGTATTTT.